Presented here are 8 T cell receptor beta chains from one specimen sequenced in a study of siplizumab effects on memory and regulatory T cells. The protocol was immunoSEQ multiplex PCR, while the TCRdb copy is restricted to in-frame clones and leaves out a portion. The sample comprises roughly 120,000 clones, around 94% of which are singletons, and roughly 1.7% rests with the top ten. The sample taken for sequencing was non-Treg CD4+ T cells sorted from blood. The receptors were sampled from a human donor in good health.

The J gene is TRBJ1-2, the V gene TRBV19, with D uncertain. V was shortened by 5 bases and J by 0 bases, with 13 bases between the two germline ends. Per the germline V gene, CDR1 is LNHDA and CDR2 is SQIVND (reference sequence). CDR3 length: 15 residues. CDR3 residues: CASSYAARANYGYTF. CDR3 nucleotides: TGTGCCAGTAGTTATGCGGCCAGAGCTAACTATGGCTACACCTTC.

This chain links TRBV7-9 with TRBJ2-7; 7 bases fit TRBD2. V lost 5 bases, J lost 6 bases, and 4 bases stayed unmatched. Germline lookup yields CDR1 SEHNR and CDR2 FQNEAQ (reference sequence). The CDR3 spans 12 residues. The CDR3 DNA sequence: TGTGCCAGCAGCCGGGAGGTCGTCGAGCAGTACTTC. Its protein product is CASSREVVEQYF.

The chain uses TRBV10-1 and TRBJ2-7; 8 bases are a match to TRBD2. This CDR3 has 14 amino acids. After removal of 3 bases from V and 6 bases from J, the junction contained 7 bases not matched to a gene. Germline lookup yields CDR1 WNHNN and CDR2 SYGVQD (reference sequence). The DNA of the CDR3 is TGCGCCAGCAGTGAAGGGACTAGTCGGGCCGAGCAGTACTTC. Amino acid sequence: CASSEGTSRAEQYF.

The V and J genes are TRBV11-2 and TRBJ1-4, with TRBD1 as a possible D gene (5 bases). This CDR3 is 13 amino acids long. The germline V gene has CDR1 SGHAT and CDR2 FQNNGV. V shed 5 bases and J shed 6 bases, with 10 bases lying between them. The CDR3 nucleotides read TGTGCCAGCAGCCTACAGGAATATGAAAAACTGTTTTTT. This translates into CASSLQEYEKLFF.

CDR3 amino acids: CASSPGQVHGTQYF. Here the CDR3 DNA reads TGTGCCAGCAGTCCGGGACAAGTCCACGGTACGCAGTATTTT. The V call is TRBV7-7, the J call TRBJ2-3; weak D call: TRBD1 (6 bases). Germline CDR1 is SSHAT and CDR2 is FNYEAQ (reference sequence). The V end lost 6 bases, the J end lost 8 bases, and 18 bases lay between the germline ends. This CDR3 spans 14 amino acids.

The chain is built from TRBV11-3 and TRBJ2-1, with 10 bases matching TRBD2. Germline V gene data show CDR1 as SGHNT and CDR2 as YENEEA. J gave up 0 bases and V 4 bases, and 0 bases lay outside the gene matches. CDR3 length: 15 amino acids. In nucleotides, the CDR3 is TGTGCCAGCAGCTCTAGCGGGAGCTCCTACAATGAGCAGTTCTTC. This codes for CASSSSGSSYNEQFF. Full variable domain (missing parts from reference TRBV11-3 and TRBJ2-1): EAGVVQSPRYKIIEKKQPVAFWCNPISGHNTLYWYLQNLGQGPELLIRYENEEAVDDSQLPKDRFSAERLKGVDSTLKIQPAELGDSAVYLCASSSSGSSYNEQFFGPGTRLTVL.

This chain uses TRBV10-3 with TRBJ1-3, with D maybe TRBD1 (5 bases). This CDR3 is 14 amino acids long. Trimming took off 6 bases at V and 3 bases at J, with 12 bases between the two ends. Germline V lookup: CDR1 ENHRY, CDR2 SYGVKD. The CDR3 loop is CAIRDTRVGNTIYF. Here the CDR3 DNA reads TGTGCCATCAGGGACACCAGGGTTGGAAACACCATATATTTT.

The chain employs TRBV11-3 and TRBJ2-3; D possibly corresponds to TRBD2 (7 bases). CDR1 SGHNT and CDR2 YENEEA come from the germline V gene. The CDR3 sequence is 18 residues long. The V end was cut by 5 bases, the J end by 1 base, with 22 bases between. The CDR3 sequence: CASSLRGGGGSGTDTQYF. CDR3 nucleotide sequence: TGTGCCAGCAGCCTTAGGGGGGGTGGCGGGAGTGGCACAGATACGCAGTATTTT.